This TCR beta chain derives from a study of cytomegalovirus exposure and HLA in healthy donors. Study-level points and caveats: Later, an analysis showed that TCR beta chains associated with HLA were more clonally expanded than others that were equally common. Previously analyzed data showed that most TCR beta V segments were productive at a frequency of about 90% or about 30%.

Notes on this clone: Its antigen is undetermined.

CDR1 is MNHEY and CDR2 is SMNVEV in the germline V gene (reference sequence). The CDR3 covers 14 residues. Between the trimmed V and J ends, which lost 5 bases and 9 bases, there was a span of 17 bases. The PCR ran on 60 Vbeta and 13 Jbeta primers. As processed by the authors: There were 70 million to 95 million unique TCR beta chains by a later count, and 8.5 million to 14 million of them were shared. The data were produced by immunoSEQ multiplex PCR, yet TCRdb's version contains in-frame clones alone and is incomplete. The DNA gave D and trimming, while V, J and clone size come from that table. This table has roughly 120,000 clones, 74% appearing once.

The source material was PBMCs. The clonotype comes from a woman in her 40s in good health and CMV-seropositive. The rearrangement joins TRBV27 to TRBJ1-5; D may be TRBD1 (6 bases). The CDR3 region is CASSKIGGEWPQHF. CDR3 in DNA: TGTGCCAGCAGTAAAATAGGGGGGGAGTGGCCCCAGCATTTT.